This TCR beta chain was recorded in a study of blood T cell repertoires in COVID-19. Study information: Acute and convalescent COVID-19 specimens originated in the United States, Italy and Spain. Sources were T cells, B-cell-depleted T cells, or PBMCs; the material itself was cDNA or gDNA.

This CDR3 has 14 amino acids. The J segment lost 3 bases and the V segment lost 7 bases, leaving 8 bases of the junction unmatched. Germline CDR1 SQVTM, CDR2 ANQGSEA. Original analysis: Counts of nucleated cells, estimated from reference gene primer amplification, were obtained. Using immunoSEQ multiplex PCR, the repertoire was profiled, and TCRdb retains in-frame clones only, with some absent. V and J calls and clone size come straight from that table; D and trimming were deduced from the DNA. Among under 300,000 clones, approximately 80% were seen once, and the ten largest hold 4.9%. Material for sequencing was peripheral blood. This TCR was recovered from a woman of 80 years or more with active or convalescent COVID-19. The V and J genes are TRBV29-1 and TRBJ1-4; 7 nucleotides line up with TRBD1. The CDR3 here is CSATVGTANEKLFF. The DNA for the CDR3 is TGCAGCGCCACGGTCGGGACAGCTAATGAAAAACTGTTTTTT.